The entry below gives a single TCR beta chain sequence along with its context. The data originate from a study of blood T cell repertoires in COVID-19. Study at large: COVID-19 samples, acute and convalescent, were from the United States, Italy and Spain. Sources were T cells, B-cell-depleted T cells, or PBMCs; the material itself was cDNA or gDNA.

Per the original data handling: Using reference gene primer amplification, nucleated cell counts were estimated. Libraries were prepared by immunoSEQ multiplex PCR; TCRdb keeps only in-frame clonotypes and omits some of them. That table is the source of V, J and clone size, and D and trimming were worked out from the DNA. In the table there are around 110,000 clones, roughly nine tenths of which are singletons. V dropped 3 bases and J dropped 6 bases, with 6 bases sitting between them. This CDR3 is 13 amino acids long. This sequence originates from a human donor with active COVID-19. The donor label of this sample is uncertain. The chain recombines TRBV12-3 or TRBV12-4 with TRBJ1-6; D may be TRBD1 (5 bases). Sequenced input: peripheral blood. DNA for the CDR3: TGTGCCAGCAGTTTGGGGGGTAATTCACCCCTCCACTTT. It codes for CASSLGGNSPLHF.